The 19 T cell receptor beta chains listed next were all sequenced from one sample in a study of blood T cell repertoires in COVID-19. Sequenced by immunoSEQ multiplex PCR; TCRdb stores in-frame clones only, minus some. This table has about 330,000 clones, roughly 85% appearing once. Sequenced sample: PBMCs or T cells enriched from blood (not recorded which). Receptors were obtained from a young woman who had recovered from COVID-19.

The chain joins TRBV2 to TRBJ2-7, with 9 bases that match TRBD1. Germline V gene lookup returns CDR1 SNHLY and CDR2 FYNNEI. V lost 0 bases to trimming and J lost 2 bases; unmatched junction nucleotides: 5. The CDR3 length is 16 residues. The DNA for the CDR3 is TGTGCCAGCAGTGAAGCGCTTAGGACAGGGGCCTACGAGCAGTACTTC. Residues: CASSEALRTGAYEQYF.

The sample holds one count of this clone. The chain uses TRBV4-2 and TRBJ2-2; unclear D gene. CDR1 is LGHNA, CDR2 YNFKEQ, per germline. The CDR3 is made up of 15 amino acids. V was cut by 1 base and J by 1 base, with 7 bases left in between. The CDR3 reads CASSQAPGNTGELFF. DNA for the CDR3: TGTGCCAGCAGCCAAGCACCGGGGAACACCGGGGAGCTGTTTTTT.

The chain is built from TRBV6-5 and TRBJ1-1; D ambiguous. CDR1 is MNHEY and CDR2 is SVGAGI in the germline V gene. Trimming left V 4 bases short and J 4 bases short, with 13 bases between. This CDR3 is 14 amino acids long. CDR3 region: CASSSGSARTEAFF. CDR3 sequence (DNA): TGTGCCAGCAGTTCGGGATCTGCGCGCACTGAAGCTTTCTTT.

For this clone: The same CDR3 also results from other DNA sequences found in this sample. The chain is built from TRBV9 and TRBJ1-2; TRBD1 agrees at 8 bases. Germline CDR1 reads SGDLS; CDR2 reads YYNGEE. This CDR3 region has 14 residues. V lost 3 bases to trimming and J lost 3 bases; unmatched junction nucleotides: 4. The CDR3 coding sequence is TGTGCCAGCAGCGACGGACAGGGCCACTATGGCTACACCTTC. Its protein product is CASSDGQGHYGYTF.

The chain combines TRBV15 with TRBJ2-5, with TRBD2 matching over 8 bases. V shed 3 bases and J 1 base; nucleotides not matched to a gene: 7. The CDR3 sequence is 16 residues long. CDR1 LNHNV and CDR2 YYDKDF come from the germline V gene (reference sequence). Written as DNA, the CDR3 is TGTGCCACCAGCAGGGCCGTGCTAGCGGGCCAAGAGACCCAGTACTTC. Translated: CATSRAVLAGQETQYF.

The chain has TRBV18 and TRBJ2-2; D may be TRBD1 (5 bases). Trimming cost V 2 bases and J 1 base, with 8 bases left between them. This CDR3 has 15 residues. Germline V gene data show CDR1 as KGHSH and CDR2 as LQKENI. The CDR3 protein is CASSPDSRNTGELFF. The CDR3 nucleotides read TGTGCCAGCTCACCAGACAGTAGGAACACCGGGGAGCTGTTTTTT.

J is TRBJ2-1 and V is TRBV5-4, with 12 nucleotides matching TRBD2. The CDR3 sequence is 16 residues long. CDR1 is SGHNT and CDR2 is YYREEE in the germline V gene (reference sequence). The V gene end was trimmed by 10 bases and the J gene end by 4 bases; junction bases not matched to a gene: 12. The DNA of the CDR3 is TGTGCCTTCCGGCAGCGGACTAGCGGGGAATACAATGAGCAGTTCTTC. Translating gives CAFRQRTSGEYNEQFF. Based on the CDR3 plus reference TRBV5-4 and TRBJ2-1, the full variable domain is ETGVTQSPTHLIKTRGQQVTLRCSSQSGHNTVSWYQQALGQGPQFIFQYYREEENGRGNFPPRFSGLQFPNYSSELNVNALELDDSALYLCAFRQRTSGEYNEQFFGPGTRLTVL.

The genes are TRBV5-1 and TRBJ1-4; tentatively, D is TRBD1 (5 bases). The CDR3 is 14 amino acids. V gave up 3 bases and J gave up 6 bases, with 12 bases separating them. Germline V gene data show CDR1 as SGHRS and CDR2 as YFSETQ. CDR3 residues: CASSSRPGDEKLFF. The CDR3 DNA reads TGCGCCAGCAGCTCTAGGCCGGGGGATGAAAAACTGTTTTTT.

The chain combines TRBV19 with TRBJ1-1, with TRBD1 matching over 8 bases. Germline V gene lookup returns CDR1 LNHDA and CDR2 SQIVND (reference sequence). This CDR3 has 14 residues. V was pared by 3 bases and J by 6 bases, with 6 bases of the junction left unmatched. CDR3 sequence reads: CASSIRGRLAEAFF. DNA for the CDR3: TGTGCCAGTAGTATCAGGGGGCGCCTCGCTGAAGCTTTCTTT.

The J gene is TRBJ1-1, the V gene TRBV2; maybe TRBD1 (6 bases). Trimming took off 2 bases at V and 5 bases at J, with 12 bases between the two ends. Germline values: CDR1 SNHLY, CDR2 FYNNEI. The CDR3 is made up of 14 amino acids. CDR3 nucleotide sequence: TGTGCCAGCAGTGAACAAGGGGGTCAAACTGAAGCTTTCTTT. It yields the protein CASSEQGGQTEAFF.

This sequence joins TRBV6-2 or TRBV6-3 and TRBJ2-7, with 7 positions matching TRBD2. J gave up 1 base and V 2 bases, and 2 bases lay outside the gene matches. This CDR3 has 14 amino acids. CDR1 and CDR2 from the germline V gene are MNHEY and SVGEGT. The CDR3 sequence: CASSYAGESYEQYF. Written as DNA, the CDR3 is TGTGCCAGCAGTTACGCGGGGGAATCCTACGAGCAGTACTTC.

J is TRBJ1-1 and V is TRBV19; a possible D gene is TRBD1 (6 bases). The CDR3 contains 13 residues. V lost 5 bases and J lost 5, with 12 bases in between. From germline, CDR1 is LNHDA and CDR2 SQIVND (reference sequence). The CDR3 protein is CASSQSGDTEAFF. The CDR3 DNA follows: TGTGCCAGTAGTCAGTCAGGGGATACTGAAGCTTTCTTT.

This clone was found once. The gene calls are TRBV19 and TRBJ2-3; 8 bases match TRBD1. Germline assignment: CDR1 LNHDA and CDR2 SQIVND (reference sequence). V shed 6 bases and J 4 bases; nucleotides not matched to a gene: 6. This CDR3 region has 14 residues. CDR3 coding DNA: TGTGCCAGTAGCACGGACAGGGCCGCAGATACGCAGTATTTT. As protein: CASSTDRAADTQYF.

The gene calls are TRBV4-1 and TRBJ2-1, with 9 bases aligning to TRBD1. The germline V gene encodes CDR1 MGHRA and CDR2 YSYEKL. CDR3 size: 16 residues. With 3 bases clipped from V and 3 bases from J, the junction kept 6 bases outside the gene matches. The CDR3 loop is CASSQGTGTGYNEQFF. The CDR3 region has the DNA TGCGCCAGCAGCCAGGGGACAGGGACGGGCTACAATGAGCAGTTCTTC.

The chain recombines TRBV7-9 with TRBJ1-6; D may be TRBD1 (5 bases). Germline V lookup: CDR1 SEHNR, CDR2 FQNEAQ (reference sequence). Trimming pared 3 bases from V and 12 bases from J, leaving 15 bases between. The length of the CDR3 is 14 residues. CDR3 region: CASSFVLAGEPLHF. CDR3 sequence (DNA): TGTGCCAGCAGCTTTGTGTTGGCGGGGGAACCCCTCCACTTT.

The CDR3 DNA sequence: TGTGCCAGCAGCTTATCGTTTGGCGGGACGGGGAGGTCTGAAGCTTTCTTT. Protein sequence: CASSLSFGGTGRSEAFF. The chain uses TRBV7-8 and TRBJ1-1; D might be TRBD1 (5 bases). The ends were cut back, 2 bases at V and 6 bases at J, with 22 bases in the middle. In germline, CDR1 is SGHVS, CDR2 FQNEAQ. The CDR3 has 17 amino acids. Drawing the rest from reference TRBV7-8 and TRBJ1-1, the complete variable domain is GAGVSQSPRYKVAKRGQDVALRCDPISGHVSLFWYQQALGQGPEFLTYFQNEAQLDKSGLPSDRFFAERPEGSVSTLKIQRTQQEDSAVYLCASSLSFGGTGRSEAFFGQGTRLTVV.

This clone was counted only a few times. The chain employs TRBV7-9 and TRBJ1-6; TRBD1 agrees at 7 bases. Germline V gene sequence: CDR1 SEHNR, CDR2 FQNEAQ (reference sequence). This CDR3 is 15 amino acids long. The V gene end was trimmed by 2 bases and the J gene end by 6 bases; junction bases not matched to a gene: 4. CDR3 nucleotide sequence: TGTGCCAGCAGCTTAATGGGACAGATTAATTCACCCCTCCACTTT. Its translation is CASSLMGQINSPLHF.

This sequence joins TRBV5-6 and TRBJ2-7; D not certain. CDR1 and CDR2 (germline): SGHDT, YYEEEE. The CDR3 is 13 amino acids. The V gene lost 1 base and the J gene lost 5 bases, with 10 bases spanning the gap. CDR3 coding DNA: TGTGCCAGCAGCTTGATCGGTGCGGACGAGCAGTACTTC. Protein sequence: CASSLIGADEQYF. The whole variable domain, filled in from reference TRBV5-6 and TRBJ2-7, reads DAGVTQSPTHLIKTRGQQVTLRCSPKSGHDTVSWYQQALGQGPQFIFQYYEEEERQRGNFPDRFSGHQFPNYSSELNVNALLLGDSALYLCASSLIGADEQYFGPGTRLTVT.

The chain carries TRBV30 and TRBJ2-3; 9 nucleotides align to TRBD2. Looked up from germline, CDR1 is GTSNPN and CDR2 is SVGIG (reference sequence). J gave up 0 bases and V 3 bases, and 10 bases lay outside the gene matches. This CDR3 has 17 amino acids. CDR3: CAWSIAGAGYSTDTQYF. CDR3 bases: TGTGCCTGGAGCATAGCGGGGGCCGGCTATAGCACAGATACGCAGTATTTT.